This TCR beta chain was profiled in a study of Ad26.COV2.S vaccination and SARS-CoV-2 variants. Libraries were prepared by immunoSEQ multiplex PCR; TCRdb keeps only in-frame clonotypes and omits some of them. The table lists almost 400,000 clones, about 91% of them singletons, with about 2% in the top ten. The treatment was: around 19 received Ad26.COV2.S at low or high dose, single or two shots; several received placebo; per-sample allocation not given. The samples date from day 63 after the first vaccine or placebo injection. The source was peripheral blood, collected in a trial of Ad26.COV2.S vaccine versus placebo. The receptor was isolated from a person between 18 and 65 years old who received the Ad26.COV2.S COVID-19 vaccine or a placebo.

The CDR3, as DNA: TGTGCCAGCAGCTTGACAGGGAGTCGCACTGAAGCTTTCTTT. It encodes CASSLTGSRTEAFF. The V call is TRBV5-4, the J call TRBJ1-1; D perhaps matches TRBD1 (6 bases). Germline V gives CDR1 SGHNT, CDR2 YYREEE (reference sequence). This CDR3 region has 14 residues. Deletions cut 1 base from V and 4 bases from J, with 11 bases between.